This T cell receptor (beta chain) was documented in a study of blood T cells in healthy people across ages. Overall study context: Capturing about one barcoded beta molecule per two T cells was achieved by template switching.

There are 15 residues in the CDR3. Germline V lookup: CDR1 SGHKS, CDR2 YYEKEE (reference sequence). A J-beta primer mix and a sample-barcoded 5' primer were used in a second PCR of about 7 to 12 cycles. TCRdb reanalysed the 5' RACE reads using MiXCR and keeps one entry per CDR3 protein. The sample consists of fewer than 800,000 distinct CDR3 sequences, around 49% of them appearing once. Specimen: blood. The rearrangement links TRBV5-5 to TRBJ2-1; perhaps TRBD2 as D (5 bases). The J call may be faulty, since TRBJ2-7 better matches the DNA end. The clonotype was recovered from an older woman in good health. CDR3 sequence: CASSRDQDFYNEQYF. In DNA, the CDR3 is TGTGCCAGCAGCCGCGACCAGGACTTCTACAATGAGCAGTACTTC.